This TCR beta chain was sequenced in a study of response to subunit inactivated influenza vaccine. With regard to this clonotype: Its antigen is as yet unknown.

Study findings and constraints: The authors proposed limited new T cell recruitment per seasonal influenza vaccination.

The V gene's germline CDR1 is SGHRS and CDR2 YFSETQ. Germline trimming cut 4 bases from V and 4 bases from J; bases unmatched to any gene: 8. The CDR3 covers 15 residues. TCRdb reprocessed the RT-PCR reads with MiXCR, giving one entry per CDR3 protein. The profile shows fewer than 600,000 distinct CDR3 sequences, more than 7% of them singletons. The sequence came from a man aged 50-75 years who received an inactivated influenza vaccine. This specimen consisted of PBMCs from blood, obtained less than 30 months after vaccination. This chain uses TRBV5-1 with TRBJ2-7, with TRBD1 identical over 10 bases. CDR3 nucleotides: TGCGCCAGCAGCCCCGCGGGACAGGGGTGGTACGAGCAGTACTTC. Translation gives CASSPAGQGWYEQYF.